The 9 T cell receptor beta chains in this list originate from one sample, sequenced in a study of blood T cell repertoires in COVID-19. Data came from immunoSEQ multiplex PCR; TCRdb stores just in-frame clones and leaves some out. Of some 87,000 clones in the sample, around four fifths were seen once. Sequences were obtained from peripheral blood. Every receptor here comes from a woman aged 70 to 79 with active or convalescent COVID-19.

This chain connects TRBV28 to TRBJ1-3, with 7 bases that match TRBD1. J lost 4 bases, V lost 5 bases, and 5 bases had no gene match. The CDR3 contains 14 residues. Germline assignment: CDR1 MDHEN and CDR2 SYDVKM. CDR3 nucleotide sequence: TGTGCCAGCAGTCGGGACAGAGGGGGAAACACCATATATTTT. As protein: CASSRDRGGNTIYF.

This CDR3 is CSVEHQETQYF. The CDR3 nucleotides read TGCAGCGTGGAACATCAAGAGACCCAGTACTTC. The chain employs TRBV29-1 and TRBJ2-5, with no clear D. Germline V gene sequence: CDR1 SQVTM, CDR2 ANQGSEA. V was cut by 6 bases and J by 2 bases, with 7 bases left in between. The CDR3 spans 11 residues.

The V gene is TRBV4-3, the J gene TRBJ1-2; TRBD1 matches 9 bases. In germline, CDR1 is LGHNA, CDR2 YSLEER. The CDR3 is 14 residues long. Trimming took 0 bases from V and 12 from J; bases not matched to a gene: 8. CDR3: CASSQDFSGTGNTF. The CDR3 nucleotides are TGCGCCAGCAGCCAAGATTTTTCCGGGACAGGGAACACCTTC.

The chain combines TRBV29-1 with TRBJ1-1, with TRBD1 matching 7 bases. The CDR3 contains 16 residues. Germline CDR1 and CDR2: SQVTM and ANQGSEA. V lost 6 bases and J lost 1; bases outside the gene matches: 14. The CDR3 region has the DNA TGCAGCGTCCGAAACACATTCAGGGGGACGAACACTGAAGCTTTCTTT. Protein product: CSVRNTFRGTNTEAFF.

The chain combines TRBV28 with TRBJ1-4; tentative D call: TRBD1 (6 bases). This CDR3 region has 15 residues. Germline CDR1 reads MDHEN; CDR2 reads SYDVKM. V was cut by 2 bases and J by 6 bases, with 13 bases left in between. The CDR3 here is CASSLGGAVDEKLFF. CDR3 nucleotides: TGTGCCAGCAGTTTAGGGGGGGCCGTGGATGAAAAACTGTTTTTT.

The J gene is TRBJ1-2, the V gene TRBV4-1; 7 bases are a match to TRBD1. The trim removed 2 bases at V and 4 bases at J, leaving 7 bases unmatched. CDR3 length equals 15 residues. In germline, CDR1 is MGHRA, CDR2 YSYEKL. The CDR3 loop is CASSQPTGSSYGYTF. The DNA for the CDR3 is TGCGCCAGCAGCCAACCGACAGGGTCTAGCTATGGCTACACCTTC.

V usage is TRBV5-6 and J usage is TRBJ2-4; D gene ambiguous. V was trimmed by 2 bases and J by 1 base, leaving 13 bases between them. CDR1 is SGHDT and CDR2 is YYEEEE in the germline V gene. The CDR3 is 16 amino acids. CDR3 DNA sequence: TGTGCCAGCAGCTTAGAACAGAACACTGCCAAAAACATTCAGTACTTC. It specifies CASSLEQNTAKNIQYF.

This sequence joins TRBV18 and TRBJ1-1; possibly TRBD1 for D (6 bases). CDR1 and CDR2 from the germline V gene are KGHSH and LQKENI. CDR3 length equals 16 residues. Between the trimmed V and J ends, which lost 2 bases and 4 bases, there was a span of 17 bases. In DNA form, the CDR3 reads TGTGCCAGCTCACCAGGAGAAGGGGGATGGAGCACTGAAGCTTTCTTT. It encodes CASSPGEGGWSTEAFF.

The chain uses TRBV24-1 and TRBJ2-3, with D possibly TRBD2 on 7 matching bases. The V and J ends lost 3 bases and 6 bases respectively, with 18 bases between them. The germline V gene has CDR1 KGHDR and CDR2 SFDVKD. CDR3 length equals 16 residues. The CDR3: CATSDGRGFGLDTQYF. The CDR3 coding sequence is TGTGCCACCAGTGATGGGAGGGGGTTCGGACTTGATACGCAGTATTTT.